This TCR beta chain stems from a study of early T cells in non-severe SARS-CoV-2 infection. Study in general: Unsorted whole blood bulk RNA was sequenced, with unpaired chains.

Trimming cost V 7 bases and J 0 bases, with 16 bases left between them. This CDR3 is 15 amino acids long. Germline-derived CDR1 and CDR2 are MNHEY and SVGAGI. This clonotype was counted ten times or more. Researchers tagged individual cDNA molecules with unique molecular identifiers. TCRdb re-called the 5' RACE reads through MiXCR, storing one row per CDR3 protein. This sample has approximately 50,000 distinct CDR3 sequences, with about 9.3% found just once. The chain couples TRBV6-5 to TRBJ2-7, with a possible D match to TRBD2 (6 bases). This clonotype was sampled from an adult who was a healthcare worker with PCR-confirmed SARS-CoV-2 infection or an uninfected control (not recorded which). The source material was whole blood. Written as DNA, the CDR3 is TGTGCCAGCACCCCCCGGGGACTGTCCTCCTACGAGCAGTACTTC. It encodes CASTPRGLSSYEQYF.